The source of this T cell receptor beta chain is a study of T cells in Graves' hyperthyroidism and ophthalmopathy. Study conclusions and caveats: Blood samples included most of the expanded thyroid clonotypes exceeding 0.001.

This clonotype has a count of ten or more. Its antigen is undetermined. Regions amplified from RNA transcripts were the TCR beta CDR3 regions. First-round RT-PCR of the TCR CDR3 relied on the HTBI primer set. TCRdb re-analysed the multiplex PCR reads in MiXCR, keeping a single row per CDR3 protein. In the table there are roughly 750,000 distinct CDR3 sequences, over 15% of which are singletons. Absent ophthalmopathy progression within 18 months defined stable Graves' hyperthyroidism. Hyperthyroidism patients were newly diagnosed, had disease duration under 2 months, and were aged 18 to 65 years. Isolation of PBMCs was performed on around 9.8 ml fresh peripheral blood. V shed 4 bases, J shed 0 bases, and the junction held 15 bases outside the gene matches. The CDR3 extends over 19 amino acids. Germline V gives CDR1 LGHDT, CDR2 YNNKEL (reference sequence).

V and J are TRBV3-1 and TRBJ2-4, with 7 bases that match TRBD1. Sequencing input: blood. This receptor was identified in a man younger than 30 with Graves' hyperthyroidism. This CDR3 reads CASSPTYGQATLAKNIQYF. Here the CDR3 DNA reads TGTGCCAGCAGCCCGACCTATGGACAGGCCACTCTAGCCAAAAACATTCAGTACTTC.